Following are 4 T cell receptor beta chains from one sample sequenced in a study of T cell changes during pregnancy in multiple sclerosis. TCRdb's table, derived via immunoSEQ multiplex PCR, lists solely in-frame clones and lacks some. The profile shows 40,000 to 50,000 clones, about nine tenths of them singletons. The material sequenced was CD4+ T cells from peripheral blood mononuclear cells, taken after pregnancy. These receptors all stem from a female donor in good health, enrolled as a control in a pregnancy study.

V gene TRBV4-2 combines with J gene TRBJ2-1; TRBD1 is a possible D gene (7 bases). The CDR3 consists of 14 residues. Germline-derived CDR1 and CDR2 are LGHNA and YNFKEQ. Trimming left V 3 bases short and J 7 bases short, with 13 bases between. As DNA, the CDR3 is TGTGCCAGCAGCCATAAGGAGGGGGCGAATGAGCAGTTCTTC. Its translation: CASSHKEGANEQFF.

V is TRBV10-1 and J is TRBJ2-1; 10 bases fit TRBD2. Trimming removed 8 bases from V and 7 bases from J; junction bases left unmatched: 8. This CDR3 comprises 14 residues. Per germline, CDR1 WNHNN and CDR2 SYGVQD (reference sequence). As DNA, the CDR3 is TGCGCCAGCCGTCAGCGGGAGGGACTGAATGAGCAGTTCTTC. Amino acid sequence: CASRQREGLNEQFF.

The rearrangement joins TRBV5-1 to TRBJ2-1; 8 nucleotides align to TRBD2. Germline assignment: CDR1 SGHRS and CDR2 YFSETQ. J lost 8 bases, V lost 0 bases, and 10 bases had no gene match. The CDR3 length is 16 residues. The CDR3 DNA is TGCGCCAGCAGCTTGGATCCTCTGACTAGCGACGATGAGCAGTTCTTC. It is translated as CASSLDPLTSDDEQFF.

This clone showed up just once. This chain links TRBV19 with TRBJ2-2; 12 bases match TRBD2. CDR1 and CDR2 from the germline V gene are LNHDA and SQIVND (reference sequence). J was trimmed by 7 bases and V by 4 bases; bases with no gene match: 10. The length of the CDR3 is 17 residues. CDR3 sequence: CASSTTTSGRMNGELFF. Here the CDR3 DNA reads TGTGCCAGTAGTACCACAACTAGCGGGAGGATGAACGGGGAGCTGTTTTTT.